These 15 T cell receptor beta chains were all obtained from the same sample, sequenced in a study of blood T cell repertoires in COVID-19. This table comes from immunoSEQ multiplex PCR, and its TCRdb copy is limited to in-frame clones, with some not included. The table has about 47,000 clones, 81% seen once. The sequencing input was peripheral blood. Every receptor here comes from a woman of 80 years or more with COVID-19, enrolled during active disease.

The J gene is TRBJ2-7, the V gene TRBV28; D might be TRBD1 (6 bases). Looked up from germline, CDR1 is MDHEN and CDR2 is SYDVKM. Between the trimmed V and J ends, which lost 4 bases and 4 bases, there was a span of 17 bases. The CDR3 is 15 amino acids. CDR3 nucleotides: TGTGCCAGCAGTTCCCCGACAGGCAACCTTTACGAGCAGTACTTC. It specifies CASSSPTGNLYEQYF.

The chain has TRBV11-2 and TRBJ2-7, with 9 positions matching TRBD1. V lost 6 bases to trimming and J lost 3 bases; unmatched junction nucleotides: 3. The CDR3 is 13 amino acids. The germline gives CDR1 SGHAT, CDR2 FQNNGV. The CDR3 loop reads CASSSGQGYEQYF. Written as DNA, the CDR3 is TGTGCCAGCAGTTCGGGACAGGGCTACGAGCAGTACTTC.

The chain recombines TRBV11-2 with TRBJ2-1; 15 nucleotides match TRBD2. Germline values: CDR1 SGHAT, CDR2 FQNNGV. The CDR3 has 17 amino acids. Trimming took 4 bases from V and 2 from J; bases not matched to a gene: 3. CDR3 sequence reads: CASSSRTSGRAYNEQFF. In nucleotides, the CDR3 is TGTGCCAGCAGCTCCCGGACTAGCGGGAGGGCCTACAATGAGCAGTTCTTC.

The chain joins TRBV19 to TRBJ1-2; D unresolved. Germline values: CDR1 LNHDA, CDR2 SQIVND (reference sequence). There are 13 residues in the CDR3. The V and J ends lost 6 bases and 7 bases respectively, with 15 bases between them. In DNA form, the CDR3 reads TGTGCCAGTAGGCGCGAGGGCAGGTCTGGCTACACCTTC. Protein sequence: CASRREGRSGYTF. Full variable domain (missing parts from reference TRBV19 and TRBJ1-2): DGGITQSPKYLFRKEGQNVTLSCEQNLNHDAMYWYRQDPGQGLRLIYYSQIVNDFQKGDIAEGYSVSREKKESFPLTVTSAQKNPTAFYLCASRREGRSGYTFGSGTRLTVV.

The V gene is TRBV28, the J gene TRBJ1-3; 8 bases are a match to TRBD1. The CDR3 has 14 amino acids. Germline values: CDR1 MDHEN, CDR2 SYDVKM. Unmatched junction bases numbered 5, after V lost 6 bases and J lost 4 bases. The CDR3 sequence: CASSQGARGNTIYF. In nucleotides, the CDR3 is TGTGCCAGCAGCCAGGGGGCGCGCGGAAACACCATATATTTT.

CDR3: CASSWGGRSQDTQYF. The CDR3 DNA sequence: TGCGCCAGCAGCTGGGGGGGACGTTCACAAGATACGCAGTATTTT. The V call is TRBV5-1, the J call TRBJ2-3, with TRBD2 matching over 7 bases. J lost 5 bases, V lost 3 bases, and 9 bases had no gene match. Germline values: CDR1 SGHRS, CDR2 YFSETQ. The CDR3 length is 15 residues. The full variable domain, its missing parts supplied by reference TRBV5-1 and TRBJ2-3, is KAGVTQTPRYLIKTRGQQVTLSCSPISGHRSVSWYQQTPGQGLQFLFEYFSETQRNKGNFPGRFSGRQFSNSRSEMNVSTLELGDSALYLCASSWGGRSQDTQYFGPGTRLTVL.

The chain has TRBV7-3 and TRBJ2-4; TRBD2 agrees at 8 bases. The CDR3 loop spans 15 amino acids. V dropped 5 bases and J dropped 8; count of bases not matched to a gene: 11. The germline CDR1 and CDR2 sequences are SGHTA and FQGTGA. CDR3 sequence reads: CASSPTPGTSDIQYF. CDR3 bases: TGTGCCAGCAGCCCCACCCCCGGGACTAGTGACATTCAGTACTTC.

The chain joins TRBV19 to TRBJ2-2, with 7 nucleotides matching TRBD2. CDR1 and CDR2 from the germline V gene are LNHDA and SQIVND (reference sequence). CDR3 length equals 14 residues. Trimming took 4 bases from V and 1 from J; bases not matched to a gene: 0. The CDR3 reads CASSSGGNTGELFF. DNA for the CDR3: TGTGCCAGTAGTAGCGGGGGGAACACCGGGGAGCTGTTTTTT.

The chain carries TRBV28 and TRBJ1-2, with TRBD1 as a possible D gene (5 bases). Per the germline V gene, CDR1 is MDHEN and CDR2 is SYDVKM. The V gene lost 7 bases and the J gene lost 5 bases, with 8 bases spanning the gap. This CDR3 is built from 11 residues. This chain's CDR3 is CASTAGYGYTF. The CDR3 region has the DNA TGTGCCAGCACCGCAGGGTATGGCTACACCTTC.

The chain uses TRBV7-9 and TRBJ2-7, with D perhaps TRBD2 (5 bases). The V gene lost 8 bases and the J gene lost 2 bases, with 13 bases spanning the gap. The CDR3 has 13 residues. Germline assignment: CDR1 SEHNR and CDR2 FQNEAQ (reference sequence). The CDR3 here is CASWGASPYEQYF. CDR3 sequence (DNA): TGTGCCAGCTGGGGAGCAAGCCCCTACGAGCAGTACTTC.

The chain is built from TRBV11-2 and TRBJ1-2; D may be TRBD1 (5 bases). This CDR3 contains 13 residues. Trimming left V 5 bases short and J 5 bases short, with 12 bases between. The germline V gene encodes CDR1 SGHAT and CDR2 FQNNGV. CDR3 sequence (DNA): TGTGCCAGCAGCCCCACCGGACAATATGGCTACACCTTC. Amino acid sequence: CASSPTGQYGYTF.

In nucleotides, the CDR3 is TGTGCCAGCAGCCCCCGGACAGCGCTAGCCCGAGGGACCTACGAGCAGTACTTC. It translates to CASSPRTALARGTYEQYF. The gene calls are TRBV11-3 and TRBJ2-7, with D possibly matching TRBD1 (6 bases). Between the trimmed V and J ends, which lost 5 bases and 2 bases, there was a span of 25 bases. The CDR3 is made up of 18 amino acids. The germline CDR1 and CDR2 sequences are SGHNT and YENEEA. The full variable domain, completed using reference TRBV11-3 and TRBJ2-7, is EAGVVQSPRYKIIEKKQPVAFWCNPISGHNTLYWYLQNLGQGPELLIRYENEEAVDDSQLPKDRFSAERLKGVDSTLKIQPAELGDSAVYLCASSPRTALARGTYEQYFGPGTRLTVT.

This clone came up once. V is TRBV9 and J is TRBJ2-7; D might be TRBD2 (6 bases). Looked up from germline, CDR1 is SGDLS and CDR2 is YYNGEE. V lost 1 base and J 6 bases, leaving 14 bases between the germline ends. The CDR3 is 14 amino acids. This CDR3 is CASSVTRDSGEQYF. For the CDR3, the DNA is TGTGCCAGCAGCGTAACTCGGGACTCAGGCGAGCAGTACTTC.

The chain couples TRBV7-9 to TRBJ2-1; 7 bases align to TRBD1. This CDR3 spans 14 amino acids. Germline CDR1 SEHNR, CDR2 FQNEAQ (reference sequence). V dropped 4 bases and J dropped 3; count of bases not matched to a gene: 3. The CDR3 DNA reads TGTGCCAGCAGCTGGGGACAGAGCTACAATGAGCAGTTCTTC. It is translated as CASSWGQSYNEQFF.

The chain recombines TRBV7-8 with TRBJ1-5; D may be TRBD1 (6 bases). Trimming removed 4 bases from V and 1 base from J, with 14 bases in between. The CDR3 sequence is 16 residues long. Germline V lookup: CDR1 SGHVS, CDR2 FQNEAQ. Here the CDR3 DNA reads TGTGCCAGCAGCTATTCGGCAGGGGTGAGCAATCAGCCCCAGCATTTT. Residues: CASSYSAGVSNQPQHF.